This record covers a single TCR beta chain. Its binding antigen is unknown. The input lacks base qualities; no much larger clone sits a single base away. Donors formed part of the validation cohort, which comprised fewer than 150 subjects and was distinct from the first cohort of 550 to 850 subjects. The library was produced with the immunoSEQ multiplex PCR assay. The published analysis was carried out like this. To diagnose cytomegalovirus status from the catalog of TCR beta chain sequences, a statistical classification framework was built. The table was pulled from immuneACCESS by TCRdb, which kept in-frame rearrangements only. Such tables lose some clones; where checked, under half of the loss comes from unresolved V genes, and the rest has no known cause. V and J calls and clone size are as listed in that table; D and trimming were resolved from the DNA. This sample lists about 150,000 clones; roughly 90% were detected once. About 0.64% of the sample rests with the top ten.

This sample was included in a study of cytomegalovirus exposure and HLA in healthy donors (dated by TCRdb to 2017 to 2019). Background for the entire study: According to a later analysis, one platform produced both the 120 validation repertoires and the 720 or so repertoires of the first cohort. To predict cytomegalovirus infection status, the study brought together high-throughput TCR immunosequencing, statistical association of individual TCRs with disease status, and machine learning. Along with the roughly 700-subject first cohort, a separate validation cohort of over a hundred different subjects was used. The study aimed to test whether signatures of past pathogen exposure could be identified by cataloging public T cell receptors. General conclusions and limits of the study: In both the original and validation cohorts, the classifier was reported to diagnose cytomegalovirus status with high specificity and sensitivity. While some public TCRs were present in many individuals, most TCR sequences turned up only very rarely across donors. Subsequent analysis determined that TCRs grouped into clusters in the first cohort also showed a tendency toward co-occurrence across the approximately 120 validation repertoires, and roughly 94% of cluster scores exceeded 0. The validation cohort had no HLA typing available for a later analysis, so co-occurrence within that cohort was assessed over all 120 or so repertoires. The study listed around 160 TCR beta chains as associated with cytomegalovirus. A few of the identified cytomegalovirus-associated TCR beta chains were confirmed in vitro to be specific for cytomegalovirus antigens. The authors suggested that the approach could potentially be generalized to other disease states and immunological phenotypes.

Source material: PBMCs. This clonotype was obtained from a man aged 18 to 35 in good health and CMV-seronegative.

The DNA is as follows: TGTGCCAGCAGTGAAGTTCGTGCCCCACAATCTGGCTACACCTTC. Translated, it gives CASSEVRAPQSGYTF. The V gene is TRBV2 and the J gene is TRBJ1-2; too little of a D gene remains to name it. CDR1 and CDR2 (SNHLY, FYNNEI) derive from the germline V gene. V loses 1 base, J loses 7 bases, and the germline ends lie 16 bases apart. Taken from cysteine to phenylalanine, the CDR3 has 15 residues. Just the 45-base CDR3 DNA is kept, in frame starting at base 1.